What follows are 20 T cell receptor beta chains derived from one specimen sequenced in a study of blood T cell repertoires in COVID-19. Profiling relied on immunoSEQ multiplex PCR, and the TCRdb table lists in-frame clones only, not all of them. The data contain 40,000 or so clones, 86% of them singletons. The specimen was peripheral blood. The receptors were gathered from a man aged 55 to 70 with active COVID-19.

The chain employs TRBV18 and TRBJ1-2; maybe TRBD1 (5 bases). Germline V CDR1 and CDR2: KGHSH, LQKENI. This CDR3 has 13 amino acids. Trimming pared 1 base from V and 8 bases from J, leaving 11 bases between. CDR3: CASSPRSGLGYTF. The CDR3 DNA reads as TGTGCCAGCTCACCACGATCAGGGCTCGGCTACACCTTC.

J is TRBJ2-1 and V is TRBV11-3, with 7 bases aligning to TRBD2. Germline CDR1 and CDR2: SGHNT and YENEEA. The CDR3 runs to 14 residues. Trimming removed 6 bases from V and 6 bases from J; junction bases left unmatched: 8. The CDR3 region has the DNA TGTGCCAGCAGTCGGGGAGGGATATCCAATGAGCAGTTCTTC. Translated: CASSRGGISNEQFF.

A few counts support this clone. The chain combines TRBV5-1 with TRBJ1-2, with 7 bases fitting TRBD1. V lost 2 bases, J lost 4 bases, and 8 bases stayed unmatched. CDR3 size: 15 residues. Germline CDR1 SGHRS, CDR2 YFSETQ. CDR3 protein: CASSLTGAAGYGYTF. Here the CDR3 DNA reads TGCGCCAGCAGCTTAACAGGGGCGGCGGGCTATGGCTACACCTTC.

This chain connects TRBV7-2 to TRBJ1-6; D is unclear. This CDR3 region has 14 residues. Germline CDR1 is SGHTA and CDR2 is FQGNSA. V shed 2 bases and J shed 7 bases, with 9 bases lying between them. In nucleotides, the CDR3 is TGTGCCAGCAGCTTATCGGGCGGGAATTCACCCCTCCACTTT. Protein product: CASSLSGGNSPLHF.

This chain links TRBV14 with TRBJ1-2; 8 nucleotides line up with TRBD1. This CDR3 spans 14 amino acids. V dropped 7 bases and J dropped 7; count of bases not matched to a gene: 11. Germline CDR1 SGHDN, CDR2 FVKESK. This CDR3 is CASTSWTGSGGYTF. For the CDR3, the DNA is TGTGCCAGCACCTCCTGGACAGGGAGTGGTGGCTACACCTTC.

This chain uses TRBV7-8 with TRBJ2-7, with D possibly TRBD2 on 6 matching bases. The CDR3 contains 15 residues. Trimming removed 6 bases from V and 2 bases from J, with 17 bases in between. Germline V gene lookup returns CDR1 SGHVS and CDR2 FQNEAQ. The CDR3 DNA reads TGTGCCAGCAGTCCCGGTATTGGGACTGCCTACGAGCAGTACTTC. This codes for CASSPGIGTAYEQYF.

The chain is built from TRBV7-9 and TRBJ1-5, with 7 bases lining up with TRBD1. Germline assignment: CDR1 SEHNR and CDR2 FQNEAQ (reference sequence). The CDR3 extends over 16 amino acids. V lost 1 base, J lost 3 bases, and 6 bases stayed unmatched. For the CDR3, the DNA is TGTGCCAGCAGCTTAGGGCAGGGGGTTTACAATCAGCCCCAGCATTTT. Translated, it gives CASSLGQGVYNQPQHF.

The rearrangement links TRBV5-1 to TRBJ2-7; TRBD2 might be the D (6 bases). The germline gives CDR1 SGHRS, CDR2 YFSETQ. V lost 0 bases, J lost 12 bases, and 16 bases lay in between. The CDR3 is made up of 13 amino acids. The CDR3 loop reads CASSLEVNGEVYF. The CDR3 region has the DNA TGCGCCAGCAGCTTGGAAGTTAATGGGGAGGTGTACTTC.

Details on this clone: The junction shows a germline mismatch at one end, possibly a read error. The rearrangement links TRBV7-7 to TRBJ2-7; TRBD1 aligns across 10 bases. CDR1 SSHAT and CDR2 FNYEAQ come from the germline V gene (reference sequence). This CDR3 is built from 15 residues. The CDR3: CASSLNSGTGDEQYF. In nucleotides, the CDR3 is TGTGCTAGCAGCTTAAACTCCGGGACAGGGGACGAGCAGTACTTC.

The rearrangement links TRBV7-2 to TRBJ1-2, with 7 positions matching TRBD1. The CDR3 runs to 15 residues. CDR1 and CDR2 (germline): SGHTA, FQGNSA. With V trimmed by 7 bases and J by 6 bases, 14 bases remained unmatched. This chain's CDR3 is CASTPLVDRVDGYTF. The CDR3 nucleotides read TGTGCCAGCACCCCTCTTGTAGACAGGGTGGATGGCTACACCTTC.

V is TRBV3-1 (or the pseudogene TRBV3-2) and J is TRBJ1-3; a possible D gene is TRBD1 (5 bases). Germline-derived CDR1 and CDR2 are LGHDT and YNNKEL (reference sequence). The V and J ends lost 5 bases and 1 base respectively, with 12 bases between them. The CDR3 spans 15 residues. CDR3 nucleotides: TGTGCCAGCAGCTCCTCGGGGGTGTCTGGAAACACCATATATTTT. Amino acids: CASSSSGVSGNTIYF.

This chain connects TRBV2 to TRBJ2-1, with TRBD2 identical over 10 bases. J lost 7 bases, V lost 5 bases, and 11 bases had no gene match. The CDR3 spans 16 residues. Germline V CDR1 and CDR2: SNHLY, FYNNEI. The CDR3 DNA reads as TGTGCCAGCAGTACAGGACTAGCGGCCCTTAGGAATGAGCAGTTCTTC. Protein sequence: CASSTGLAALRNEQFF.

The chain has TRBV6-2 or TRBV6-3 and TRBJ1-5; D might be TRBD1 (6 bases). V gave up 5 bases and J gave up 5 bases, with 13 bases separating them. The CDR3 has 14 amino acids. Per germline, CDR1 MNHEY and CDR2 SVGEGT. CDR3 residues: CASSTGLIYQPQHF. CDR3 sequence (DNA): TGTGCCAGCAGTACAGGGTTGATTTATCAGCCCCAGCATTTT.

This chain joins TRBV4-1 and TRBJ1-1; D perhaps matches TRBD1 (6 bases). The V and J ends lost 1 base and 0 bases respectively, with 18 bases between them. This CDR3 comprises 18 residues. Germline V gene sequence: CDR1 MGHRA, CDR2 YSYEKL. CDR3 protein: CASSQGRGAGGMNTEAFF. CDR3 nucleotide sequence: TGCGCCAGCAGCCAAGGAAGGGGCGCGGGGGGCATGAACACTGAAGCTTTCTTT.

The chain combines TRBV4-3 with TRBJ1-2, with 7 bases identical to TRBD1. The V gene's germline CDR1 is LGHNA and CDR2 YSLEER. After removal of 4 bases from V and 0 bases from J, the junction contained 14 bases not matched to a gene. CDR3 length: 18 amino acids. This CDR3 reads CASSPTPSDRPTNYGYTF. Here the CDR3 DNA reads TGCGCCAGCAGCCCCACCCCGTCGGACAGGCCCACTAACTATGGCTACACCTTC.

The rearrangement links TRBV21-1 to TRBJ2-7; the table's TRBD2 call for D was not verified on the DNA. TRBV21-1 is deemed a pseudogene. This CDR3 region has 14 residues. CDR3 in DNA: TGTGCCAGCCCCCGCGGGACTAGGTGGACCGAGCAGTACTTC. This gives the protein CASPRGTRWTEQYF.

CDR3 loop: CASSQGRSGEQFF. The CDR3 nucleotides are TGTGCCAGCAGCCAAGGGAGGAGTGGTGAGCAGTTCTTC. The chain carries TRBV3-1 (or the pseudogene TRBV3-2) and TRBJ2-1, with TRBD2 as a possible D gene (5 bases). Germline CDR1 is LGHDT and CDR2 is YNNKEL (reference sequence). The CDR3 extends over 13 amino acids. Trimming removed 1 base at V and 9 bases at J, with 10 bases between.

A single count supports this clone. CDR3: CASGLGPETGSPLHF. CDR3 bases: TGTGCTAGTGGTTTGGGACCTGAAACGGGTTCACCCCTCCACTTT. The V call is TRBV12-5, the J call TRBJ1-6; D gene uncertain. The CDR3 is 15 amino acids. Germline V gene lookup returns CDR1 LGHNT and CDR2 FRNRAP. The V end was cut by 1 base, the J end by 9 bases, with 13 bases between.

The genes are TRBV12-3 or TRBV12-4 and TRBJ1-4; 7 bases fit TRBD1. V gave up 6 bases and J gave up 14 bases; unmatched junction bases: 9. CDR3 size: 12 residues. The CDR3 is CASRNSGQLLFF. Here the CDR3 DNA reads TGTGCCAGCAGAAACTCGGGACAGCTTCTGTTTTTT.

The V and J genes are TRBV4-3 and TRBJ2-2; the match to TRBD2 covers 14 bases. The V gene end was trimmed by 0 bases and the J gene end by 5 bases; junction bases not matched to a gene: 8. The CDR3 runs 19 residues. Germline V gene lookup returns CDR1 LGHNA and CDR2 YSLEER. The DNA for the CDR3 is TGCGCCAGCAGCCAAGATTACGGGACTAGCGGGAGTCGGACCGGGGAGCTGTTTTTT. It encodes CASSQDYGTSGSRTGELFF.